Included here is one T cell receptor beta chain sequence, with context. What it recognizes is unknown. MiXCR, applied by TCRdb to the RT-PCR reads, yields one record per CDR3 protein. The sample holds about 500,000 distinct CDR3 sequences, 16% seen once. This sample is drawn from a study of response to subunit inactivated influenza vaccine. Study-level results: The authors suggested that every seasonal influenza vaccination recruits few new T cells.

CDR1 SGHAT and CDR2 FQNNGV come from the germline V gene. The CDR3 loop spans 18 amino acids. The trim removed 1 base at V and 3 bases at J, leaving 7 bases unmatched. The chain recombines TRBV11-2 with TRBJ2-5, with 14 positions matching TRBD2. The material sequenced was CD4+ T cells sorted from PBMCs, taken approximately 25 months after vaccination. The sequence was collected from a man aged 50-75 years who received an inactivated influenza vaccine. CDR3 coding DNA: TGTGCCAGCAGCTTAGTTCGACTAGCGGGGGGGCTCGAAGAGACCCAGTACTTC. This gives the protein CASSLVRLAGGLEETQYF.